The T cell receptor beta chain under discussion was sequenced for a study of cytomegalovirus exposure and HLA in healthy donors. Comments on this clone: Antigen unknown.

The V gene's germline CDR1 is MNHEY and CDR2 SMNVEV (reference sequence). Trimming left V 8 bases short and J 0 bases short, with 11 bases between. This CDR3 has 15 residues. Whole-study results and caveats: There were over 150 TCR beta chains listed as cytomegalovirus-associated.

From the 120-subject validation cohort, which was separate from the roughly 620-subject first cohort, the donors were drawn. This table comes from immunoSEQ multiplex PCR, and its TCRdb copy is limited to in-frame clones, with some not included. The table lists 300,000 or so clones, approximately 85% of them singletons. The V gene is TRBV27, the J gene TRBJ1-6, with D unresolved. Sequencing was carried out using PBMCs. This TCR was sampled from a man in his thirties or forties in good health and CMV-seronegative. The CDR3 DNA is TGTGCCAGCGGAACCGGGTTCTCCTATAATTCACCCCTCCACTTT. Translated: CASGTGFSYNSPLHF.